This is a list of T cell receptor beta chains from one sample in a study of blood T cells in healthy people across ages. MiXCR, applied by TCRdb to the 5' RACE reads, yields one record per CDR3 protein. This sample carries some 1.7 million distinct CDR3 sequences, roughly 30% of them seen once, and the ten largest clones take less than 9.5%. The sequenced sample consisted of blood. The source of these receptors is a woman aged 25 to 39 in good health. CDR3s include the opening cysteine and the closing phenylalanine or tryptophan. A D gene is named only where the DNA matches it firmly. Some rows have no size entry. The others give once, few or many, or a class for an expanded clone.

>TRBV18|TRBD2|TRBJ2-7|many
CASSKAGVAYEQYF
TGTGCCAGCAGCAAAGCGGGAGTCGCCTACGAGCAGTACTTC
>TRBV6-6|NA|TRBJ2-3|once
CASSPKGPQDTRYF
TGTGCCAGCAGTCCCAAAGGGCCCCAGGATACGCGGTATTTT
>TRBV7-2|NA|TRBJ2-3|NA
CASSLVAFSTDTQYF
TGTGCCAGCAGCTTAGTCGCCTTTTCCACAGATACGCAGTATTTT
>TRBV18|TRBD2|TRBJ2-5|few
CASSPIRTSSQETQYF
TGTGCCAGCTCACCAATTAGGACTAGCAGTCAAGAGACCCAGTACTTC
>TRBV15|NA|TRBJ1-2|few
CATSPVRGALGYTF
TGTGCCACCAGCCCAGTAAGAGGGGCCCTAGGCTACACCTTC
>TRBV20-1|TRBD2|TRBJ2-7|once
CSARDPTGGPYEQYF
TGCAGTGCTAGAGATCCGACGGGGGGTCCTTACGAGCAGTACTTC
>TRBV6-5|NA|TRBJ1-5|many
CASRPKSGSNQPQHF
TGTGCCAGCAGGCCTAAATCGGGAAGCAATCAGCCCCAGCATTTT
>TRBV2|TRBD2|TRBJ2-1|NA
CASSGARGSIAYNEQFF
TGTGCCAGCAGTGGGGCGCGCGGGAGTATCGCCTACAATGAGCAGTTCTTC
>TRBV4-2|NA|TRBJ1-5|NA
CASSQEGQLQPQHF
TGTGCCAGCAGCCAAGAAGGTCAGCTTCAGCCCCAGCATTTT
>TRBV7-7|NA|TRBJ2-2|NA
CASSLDATLVGELFF
TGTGCCAGTAGCTTAGACGCGACACTGGTCGGTGAGCTGTTTTTT
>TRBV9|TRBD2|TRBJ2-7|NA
CASSVDTSDTYEQYF
TGTGCCAGCAGCGTAGATACTAGCGACACCTACGAGCAGTACTTC
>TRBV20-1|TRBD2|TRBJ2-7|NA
CSASLPGGSYEQYF
TGCAGTGCTAGTTTGCCGGGGGGCTCCTACGAGCAGTACTTC
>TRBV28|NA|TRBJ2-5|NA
CASSLKKGWGQYF
TGTGCCAGCAGTTTGAAGAAGGGTTGGGGGCAGTACTTC
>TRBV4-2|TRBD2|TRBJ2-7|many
CASSQDGGGSYEQYF
TGTGCCAGCAGCCAAGATGGCGGGGGCTCCTACGAGCAGTACTTC
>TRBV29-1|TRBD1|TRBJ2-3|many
CSVESGQLTQYF
TGCAGCGTTGAATCGGGACAGCTCACGCAGTATTTT
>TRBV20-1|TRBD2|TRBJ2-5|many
CSARVPQTSGGPKETQYF
TGCAGTGCTAGAGTACCCCAGACTAGCGGGGGGCCAAAAGAGACCCAGTACTTC
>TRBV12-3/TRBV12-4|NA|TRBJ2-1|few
CASSSRGSAGQSRGEQFF
TGTGCCAGCAGTTCCCGAGGTTCGGCGGGACAGTCGAGGGGTGAGCAGTTCTTC
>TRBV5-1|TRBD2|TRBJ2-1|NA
CASGRTSGFDEQFF
TGCGCCAGCGGCAGGACTAGCGGGTTCGATGAGCAGTTCTTC
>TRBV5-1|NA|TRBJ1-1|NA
CASSLDGGYTEAFF
TGCGCCAGCAGCTTGGATGGTGGATACACTGAAGCTTTCTTT
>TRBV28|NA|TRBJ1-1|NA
CANQRQGGTEAFF
TGTGCCAACCAGAGGCAGGGTGGTACTGAAGCTTTCTTT